These T cell receptor beta chains were read from a single sample in a study of shared clonotypes between healthy human individuals. Using immunoSEQ multiplex PCR, the repertoire was profiled, and TCRdb retains in-frame clones only, with some absent. Of about 120,000 clones listed, around 65% are singletons. Sequenced material: memory CD8+ T cells sorted from blood. These receptors were obtained from a woman in her 30s in good health. Both conserved end residues are part of each CDR3. Fields, in order: V gene, clone size, J gene, D gene, CDR3 protein, CDR3 DNA. A D gene is named only where the DNA matches it firmly. Size is omitted from some rows. Given values are once, few, many or a class for expanded clones.

V: TRBV2; size: .; J: TRBJ2-6; D: .; CDR3: CASSRIQSRANVLTF; DNA: TGTGCCAGCAGTCGTATACAAAGTCGGGCCAACGTCCTGACTTTC
V: TRBV7-8; size: .; J: TRBJ2-7; D: TRBD1; CDR3: CASSLLQGASYEQYF; DNA: TGTGCCAGCAGCTTACTACAGGGGGCCTCCTACGAGCAGTACTTC
V: TRBV4-2; size: few; J: TRBJ2-7; D: TRBD2; CDR3: CASRSRLAGVYEQYF; DNA: TGTGCCAGCAGATCCCGACTAGCGGGAGTCTACGAGCAGTACTTC
V: TRBV7-8; size: few; J: TRBJ2-3; D: TRBD2; CDR3: CASSSPKLADTQYF; DNA: TGTGCCAGCAGCTCACCGAAACTAGCGGATACGCAGTATTTT
V: TRBV2; size: once; J: TRBJ2-7; D: .; CDR3: CASSEWGQGIYEQYF; DNA: TGTGCCAGCAGTGAATGGGGGCAGGGCATCTACGAGCAGTACTTC
V: TRBV25-1; size: .; J: TRBJ1-1; D: TRBD1; CDR3: CASSGDRGGTEAFF; DNA: TGTGCCAGCAGTGGAGACAGGGGAGGAACTGAAGCTTTCTTT
V: TRBV11-2; size: few; J: TRBJ2-7; D: .; CDR3: CASSLGQGPYEQYF; DNA: TGTGCCAGCAGCTTAGGGCAGGGGCCCTACGAGCAGTACTTC
V: TRBV11-2; size: .; J: TRBJ1-2; D: .; CDR3: CASSYPGSRIYGYTF; DNA: TGTGCCAGCAGCTACCCGGGGAGTCGTATCTATGGCTACACCTTC
V: TRBV6-6; size: many; J: TRBJ2-1; D: .; CDR3: CASSTEDSSGEQFF; DNA: TGTGCCAGCAGTACCGAAGACTCCTCGGGTGAGCAGTTCTTC
V: TRBV7-9; size: .; J: TRBJ1-1; D: TRBD1; CDR3: CASSSQDRGSEAFF; DNA: TGTGCCAGCAGCTCGCAGGACAGGGGGTCTGAAGCTTTCTTT
V: TRBV6-1; size: .; J: TRBJ2-7; D: .; CDR3: CASSEPTTYEQYF; DNA: TGTGCCAGCAGTGAACCAACTACCTACGAGCAGTACTTC
V: TRBV9; size: .; J: TRBJ1-1; D: .; CDR3: CASSVTGSAIPNTEAFF; DNA: TGTGCCAGCAGCGTCACAGGAAGTGCAATCCCCAACACTGAAGCTTTCTTT
V: TRBV7-9; size: .; J: TRBJ2-1; D: .; CDR3: CASSLELHGDNEQFF; DNA: TGTGCCAGCAGCTTAGAGTTGCACGGAGACAATGAGCAGTTCTTC
V: TRBV6-1; size: .; J: TRBJ2-1; D: .; CDR3: CASSEKEDRRNDEQFF; DNA: TGTGCCAGCAGTGAAAAGGAAGACAGAAGGAACGATGAGCAGTTCTTC
V: TRBV27; size: few; J: TRBJ1-1; D: .; CDR3: CASSPTAYTEAFF; DNA: TGTGCCAGCAGTCCCACAGCGTACACTGAAGCTTTCTTT
V: TRBV27; size: once; J: TRBJ2-7; D: TRBD2; CDR3: CASSLGTSGTSYEQYF; DNA: TGTGCCAGCAGTCTTGGGACTAGCGGGACCTCCTACGAGCAGTACTTC
V: TRBV5-1; size: .; J: TRBJ1-2; D: .; CDR3: CASSQQGTSAFNYGYTF; DNA: TGCGCCAGCAGCCAACAGGGCACCTCCGCATTTAACTATGGCTACACCTTC
V: TRBV7-9; size: once; J: TRBJ2-2; D: .; CDR3: CASSLGLVSTGELFF; DNA: TGTGCCAGCAGCTTAGGCCTGGTTAGCACCGGGGAGCTGTTTTTT
V: TRBV7-9; size: .; J: TRBJ2-7; D: .; CDR3: CASSSGPPRLLTPYEQYF; DNA: TGTGCCAGCAGCTCGGGACCCCCCCGCCTCCTTACCCCCTACGAGCAGTACTTC
V: TRBV10-3; size: once; J: TRBJ1-5; D: .; CDR3: CAISPGFHSNQPQHF; DNA: TGTGCCATCTCGCCGGGGTTTCATAGCAATCAGCCCCAGCATTTT
V: TRBV9; size: .; J: TRBJ2-7; D: TRBD2; CDR3: CASSVEAGLAASYEQYF; DNA: TGTGCCAGCAGCGTAGAGGCGGGACTAGCGGCCTCCTACGAGCAGTACTTC
V: TRBV30; size: .; J: TRBJ1-1; D: .; CDR3: CAWNGGTTEAFF; DNA: TGTGCCTGGAACGGGGGAACCACTGAAGCTTTCTTT
V: TRBV6-4; size: few; J: TRBJ2-5; D: TRBD2; CDR3: CASSETAGGRETQYF; DNA: TGTGCCAGCAGTGAAACCGCGGGAGGGCGAGAGACCCAGTACTTC
V: TRBV11-2; size: .; J: TRBJ1-5; D: .; CDR3: CASSLEGGQPQHF; DNA: TGTGCCAGCAGCTTGGAGGGGGGTCAGCCCCAGCATTTT
V: TRBV7-3; size: medium-sized; J: TRBJ1-1; D: .; CDR3: CASSASTENTEAFF; DNA: TGTGCCAGCAGCGCCTCGACAGAGAACACTGAAGCTTTCTTT
V: TRBV27; size: many; J: TRBJ1-5; D: TRBD1; CDR3: CASSLDGTGGGQPQHF; DNA: TGTGCCAGCAGTTTAGATGGGACAGGGGGCGGTCAGCCCCAGCATTTT